A selection of T cell receptor beta chains follows, all from one sample in a study of blood T cell repertoires in COVID-19. The table came from immunoSEQ multiplex PCR; TCRdb's copy has only in-frame clones and leaves some out. The sample holds about 93,000 clones, roughly 90% seen once. The sample was peripheral blood. The receptors were gathered from a human donor with active COVID-19. The donor label of this sample is uncertain. Each CDR3 is given with its conserved first and last residue. Each record gives: clone size, D gene, J gene, V gene, CDR3 protein, CDR3 DNA. The D gene is left open where the match is weak. Size is omitted from some rows. Given values are once, few, many or a class for expanded clones.

NA TRBD2 TRBJ2-2 TRBV19 CASRISSGGGTGELFF TGTGCCAGTAGGATCTCTAGCGGGGGAGGTACCGGGGAGCTGTTTTTT
few NA TRBJ1-5 TRBV6-1 CASSEGWGGNQPQHF TGTGCCAGCAGTGAAGGGTGGGGCGGCAATCAGCCCCAGCATTTT
once NA TRBJ1-1 TRBV4-3 CASSQEVTVNTEAFF TGCGCCAGCAGCCAAGAGGTTACAGTGAACACTGAAGCTTTCTTT
NA TRBD1 TRBJ2-7 TRBV6-5 CASSYSGQGSYEQYF TGTGCCAGCAGTTACTCGGGACAGGGCTCCTACGAGCAGTACTTC
few TRBD1 TRBJ2-7 TRBV7-9 CASSSPGQGAWEQYF TGTGCCAGCAGCTCTCCGGGACAGGGGGCATGGGAGCAGTACTTC
NA TRBD1 TRBJ1-1 TRBV6-2/TRBV6-3 CASSYGDRGRITEAFF TGTGCCAGCAGTTACGGGGACAGGGGGCGAATCACTGAAGCTTTCTTT
NA NA TRBJ2-3 TRBV6-2/TRBV6-3 CASSAILARVDTQYF TGTGCCAGCAGCGCAATCCTAGCGAGGGTAGATACGCAGTATTTT
once NA TRBJ2-2 TRBV18 CASSDHSGMRELFF TGTGCCAGCTCGGATCATTCAGGGATGAGGGAGCTGTTTTTT
NA NA TRBJ1-4 TRBV9 CASSPGWGLMGEKLFF TGTGCCAGCAGCCCCGGTTGGGGCCTGATGGGTGAAAAACTGTTTTTT
NA NA TRBJ2-7 TRBV4-3 CASSQDPRVSSYEQYF TGCGCCAGCAGCCAAGATCCCAGGGTATCCTCCTACGAGCAGTACTTC
NA TRBD1 TRBJ1-6 TRBV7-9 CASRLGTGPGNNSPLHF TGTGCCAGCAGACTCGGGACAGGCCCTGGGAATAATTCACCCCTCCACTTT
NA TRBD1 TRBJ2-7 TRBV6-5 CASSQTGGDYEQYF TGTGCCAGCAGTCAGACAGGGGGGGACTACGAGCAGTACTTC
NA TRBD1 TRBJ2-7 TRBV9 CASSPWTGGNEQYF TGTGCCAGCAGCCCATGGACAGGGGGCAACGAGCAGTACTTC
NA NA TRBJ1-2 TRBV6-5 CASSYSTTGRSGYTF TGTGCCAGCAGTTACTCGACCACAGGGCGGAGCGGCTACACCTTC
few NA TRBJ1-6 TRBV11-3 CASSLTGNSNSPLHF TGTGCCAGCAGCTTAACAGGGAACTCTAATTCACCCCTCCACTTT
once NA TRBJ1-2 TRBV5-1 CASSFSGTTNYGYTF TGCGCCAGCAGCTTTTCCGGTACCACTAACTATGGCTACACCTTC
NA NA TRBJ2-2 TRBV19 CASSMRGGELFF TGTGCCAGTAGTATGAGGGGGGGGGAGCTGTTTTTT
NA TRBD1 TRBJ1-4 TRBV6-5 CASSYRDSNEKLFF TGTGCCAGCAGTTATCGGGACAGCAATGAAAAACTGTTTTTT
NA NA TRBJ1-5 TRBV5-1 CASRGGESGPQHF TGCGCCTCGCGGGGGGGGGAGTCCGGGCCCCAGCATTTT
once TRBD2 TRBJ2-7 TRBV7-2 CASSLGGGISYEQYF TGTGCCAGCAGCTTAGGGGGGGGGATATCCTACGAGCAGTACTTC
NA NA TRBJ2-5 TRBV4-3 CASSQDSGETQYF TGCGCCAGCAGCCAAGATTCCGGAGAGACCCAGTACTTC
NA NA TRBJ2-1 TRBV6-5 CASRRGQGTYNEQFF TGTGCCAGCAGGAGAGGGCAGGGGACCTACAATGAGCAGTTCTTC
NA NA TRBJ2-5 TRBV19 CASTQGFEETQYF TGTGCCAGTACACAGGGTTTCGAGGAGACCCAGTACTTC
once TRBD2 TRBJ2-3 TRBV3-1/TRBV3-2 CASSPRTPGLAGGSAGDTQYF TGTGCCAGCAGCCCCCGAACTCCGGGACTAGCGGGGGGGTCGGCTGGAGATACGCAGTATTTT
NA NA TRBJ1-4 TRBV4-1 CASSQDQGGVGEKLFF TGCGCCAGCAGCCAAGATCAAGGAGGGGTGGGTGAAAAACTGTTTTTT
NA TRBD2 TRBJ2-1 TRBV7-9 CASSLGPLAGGYNEQFF TGTGCCAGCAGCTTAGGACCTCTAGCGGGGGGATACAATGAGCAGTTCTTC
NA NA TRBJ2-5 TRBV11-2 CASSLGTGLIRETQYF TGTGCCAGCAGCTTAGGTACAGGGTTAATCCGAGAGACCCAGTACTTC
NA NA TRBJ2-1 TRBV25-1 CASSDFGGSYNEQFF TGTGCCAGCAGTGATTTCGGGGGCTCCTACAATGAGCAGTTCTTC
NA NA TRBJ1-2 TRBV23-1 CASSLPELRAGEPMSGYTF TGCGCCAGCAGCCTCCCTGAACTTCGAGCAGGGGAACCTATGAGTGGCTACACCTTC
NA TRBD1 TRBJ1-2 TRBV6-5 CASSRDRGQYGYTF TGTGCCAGCAGTAGGGACAGGGGGCAATATGGCTACACCTTC
NA TRBD1 TRBJ1-1 TRBV7-2 CASSGQGWSEAFF TGTGCCAGCAGCGGACAGGGGTGGTCTGAAGCTTTCTTT
NA NA TRBJ2-3 TRBV5-1 CASSLAGGESTDTQYF TGCGCCAGCAGCTTGGCCGGCGGGGAAAGCACAGATACGCAGTATTTT
NA TRBD2 TRBJ2-3 TRBV4-2 CASSQTGTSSDTQYF TGTGCCAGCAGCCAAACCGGGACTAGCTCAGATACGCAGTATTTT
once NA TRBJ2-2 TRBV19 CATLRDTGELFF TGTGCCACCTTACGGGACACCGGGGAGCTGTTTTTT
NA NA TRBJ1-6 TRBV4-3 CASSQDTGPPTPLHF TGCGCCAGCAGCCAAGATACAGGTCCGCCTACTCCCCTCCACTTT
NA NA TRBJ2-3 TRBV5-1 CASSMTSRGLTDTQYF TGCGCCAGCAGCATGACTAGCAGGGGGCTCACAGATACGCAGTATTTT
NA NA TRBJ2-6 TRBV13 CASSYPSSGANVLTF TGTGCCAGCAGCTATCCTAGCTCTGGGGCCAACGTCCTGACTTTC
NA TRBD1 TRBJ1-2 TRBV11-2 CASSPWTGGRGNYGYTF TGTGCCAGCAGCCCGTGGACAGGGGGTAGGGGTAACTATGGCTACACCTTC
NA TRBD1 TRBJ1-4 TRBV5-1 CASTTGQLNEKLFF TGCGCCAGCACCACGGGACAGCTAAATGAAAAACTGTTTTTT
NA TRBD1 TRBJ1-4 TRBV6-6 CASSGRGHKEKLFF TGTGCCAGCAGTGGCAGGGGGCATAAGGAAAAACTGTTTTTT
NA NA TRBJ1-4 TRBV4-3 CASRQVGGSEKLFF TGCGCCAGCAGACAAGTGGGGGGTAGTGAAAAACTGTTTTTT
NA NA TRBJ2-7 TRBV6-5 CASRQGPSYEQYF TGTGCCAGCAGGCAGGGGCCCTCCTACGAGCAGTACTTC
NA NA TRBJ2-6 TRBV2 CASSGRRKNSGANVLTF TGTGCCAGCAGTGGTCGGAGGAAAAACTCTGGGGCCAACGTCCTGACTTTC
NA NA TRBJ1-1 TRBV4-1 CASSQAEGLNTEAFF TGCGCCAGCAGCCAAGCGGAGGGTTTGAACACTGAAGCTTTCTTT
NA NA TRBJ2-3 TRBV10-3 CAISEPQTGPRTDTQYF TGTGCCATCAGTGAGCCCCAAACAGGACCCCGCACAGATACGCAGTATTTT